This T cell receptor (beta chain) derives from a study of T cell clonality in common variable immunodeficiency. Study results and caveats: Compared with healthy controls, CVID subjects showed increased TCRbeta clonality, mostly in about a third.

This clone came up many times. Its specificity is unknown. The CDR3 end falls 3 residues outside the read, so it is completed with the germline J gene. The protocol was immunoSEQ multiplex PCR, while the TCRdb copy is restricted to in-frame clones and leaves out a portion. The sample shows 50,000 or so clones, none of them appearing just once. Trimming removed 3 bases from V and 6 bases from J; junction bases left unmatched: 9. From germline, CDR1 is KGHSH and CDR2 LQKENI. The length of the CDR3 is 17 residues. The sequence was obtained from a person aged 18 to 70 in good health. Sequenced material: peripheral blood mononuclear cells. The genes are TRBV18 and TRBJ1-5, with 12 positions matching TRBD1. CDR3 residues: CASSPSGTGGESQPQHF. CDR3 bases read: TGTGCCAGCTCACCCAGCGGGACAGGGGGCGAAAGTCAGCCC.